This is a list of T cell receptor beta chains from one sample in a study of cytomegalovirus exposure and HLA in healthy donors. The protocol was immunoSEQ multiplex PCR, while the TCRdb copy is restricted to in-frame clones and leaves out a portion. The sample shows approximately 110,000 clones, and more than 0.9% sits with its ten largest clones. Sequenced: PBMCs. These TCRs come from a man aged 18-30 years in good health and CMV-seronegative. Both conserved end residues are part of each CDR3. D genes are given only for firm matches.

D gene	V gene	J gene	CDR3 DNA	CDR3 protein
TRBD1	TRBV4-1	TRBJ1-2	TGCGCCAGCAGCCATAGATGGCGGACAGGGCTCTGTAACTATGGCTACACCTTC	CASSHRWRTGLCNYGYTF
.	TRBV18	TRBJ1-2	TGTGCCAGCTCACCAACGGGAGACTATGGCTACACCTTC	CASSPTGDYGYTF
.	TRBV4-2	TRBJ1-5	TGTGCCAGCAGCCAAGGGGAGTCAGGTTACAATCAGCCCCAGCATTTT	CASSQGESGYNQPQHF
TRBD2	TRBV6-1	TRBJ2-7	TGTGCCAGCGGGGGGGGAGAAGGATCCTACGAGCAGTACTTC	CASGGGEGSYEQYF
.	TRBV2	TRBJ2-3	TGTGCCAGTACAGGGAAGAAGGCAGATACGCAGTATTTT	CASTGKKADTQYF
.	TRBV9	TRBJ1-1	TGTGCCAGCAGCGTTGGGGGGTTGGGCACTGAAGCTTTCTTT	CASSVGGLGTEAFF
.	TRBV2	TRBJ2-1	TGTGCCAGCAGTGAATATCCGGGTCGTGTTTTAACCGAGCAGTTCTTC	CASSEYPGRVLTEQFF
TRBD1	TRBV5-6	TRBJ1-1	TGTGCCAGCAGCTTAAGGGGGCGGAGGGCTTTCTTT	CASSLRGRRAFF
TRBD2	TRBV19	TRBJ2-1	TGTGCCAGTAGGACGGGAGGACCCTACAATGAGCAGTTCTTC	CASRTGGPYNEQFF
.	TRBV2	TRBJ1-3	TGTGCCAGCAGTGAACGAGGCCCGATCTCTGGAAACACCATATATTTT	CASSERGPISGNTIYF
.	TRBV28	TRBJ2-1	TGTGCCAGCAAAGTGGACTTGGATGAGCAGTTCTTC	CASKVDLDEQFF
.	TRBV5-1	TRBJ1-1	TGCGCCAGCAGCTTGCCAGGGTCGGGAGTCACTGAAGCTTTCTTT	CASSLPGSGVTEAFF
TRBD1	TRBV5-6	TRBJ2-3	TGTGCCAGCAGCTTGGGGACAGGGGGCACAGATACGCAGTATTTT	CASSLGTGGTDTQYF
TRBD1	TRBV27	TRBJ1-6	TGTGCCAGCAGGCCCCCCCCGACAGGGGCCGGTAATTCACCCCTCCACTTT	CASRPPPTGAGNSPLHF
TRBD1	TRBV29-1	TRBJ1-1	TGCAGCGTTATCCGGGACAGGGGATTGCCTGAAGCTTTCTTT	CSVIRDRGLPEAFF
.	TRBV6-5	TRBJ2-7	TGTGCCAGCAGTTACCAAGACGGAGAGGGCGAGCAGTACTTC	CASSYQDGEGEQYF
TRBD1	TRBV7-9	TRBJ2-7	TGTGCCAGCGAGGGCAGGGGGTCCTACGAGCAGTACTTC	CASEGRGSYEQYF
.	TRBV30	TRBJ2-1	TGTGCCTGGAGTGTATCCCGCGGACTGGGAAATGAGCAGTTCTTC	CAWSVSRGLGNEQFF
.	TRBV30	TRBJ2-7	TGTGCCTGGAGGAAATCGGGATATTCCTACGAGCAGTACTTC	CAWRKSGYSYEQYF
TRBD1	TRBV11-1	TRBJ2-5	TGTGCCAGCGTTAACAGGGGCCTAATACAAGAGACCCAGTACTTC	CASVNRGLIQETQYF
.	TRBV7-9	TRBJ1-2	TGTGCCAGCAGCGCCAAGACAGCTAACTATGGCTACACCTTC	CASSAKTANYGYTF
.	TRBV5-6	TRBJ1-5	TGTGCCAGCAGCTCGGCGACAGCTAATCAGCCCCAGCATTTT	CASSSATANQPQHF
TRBD1	TRBV9	TRBJ1-2	TGTGCCAGCAGCCCCCGGGACAGAACATATGGCTACACCTTC	CASSPRDRTYGYTF
TRBD2	TRBV29-1	TRBJ2-7	TGCAGCGCCCGGACTAGCGTATTCGACGAGCAGTACTTC	CSARTSVFDEQYF
.	TRBV7-9	TRBJ2-3	TGTGCCAGCAGCCTAAGCACAGATACGCAGTATTTT	CASSLSTDTQYF
TRBD1	TRBV13	TRBJ2-3	TGTGCCAGCAGCCCCGGGGACAGGGGAACAGATACGCAGTATTTT	CASSPGDRGTDTQYF
TRBD1	TRBV5-1	TRBJ1-5	TGCGCCAGCAGCCGGGGGGACAGGTTGGGACAGCCCCAGCATTTT	CASSRGDRLGQPQHF
TRBD1	TRBV10-1	TRBJ2-7	TGCGCCAGCAGCGATGAACCGGGACAGGGGGTCTACGAGCAGTACTTC	CASSDEPGQGVYEQYF
.	TRBV11-2	TRBJ1-4	TGTGCCAGCAGCTTAGCCCGGGACAACTGGGAAAAACTGTTTTTT	CASSLARDNWEKLFF